This is a list of T cell receptor beta chains from one sample in a study of CD8 T cells in ankylosing spondylitis. MiXCR, applied by TCRdb to the 5' RACE reads, yields one record per CDR3 protein. The repertoire holds roughly 230,000 distinct CDR3 sequences, with about 18% as singletons. The specimen sequenced was blood, either unsorted or a sorted T cell fraction (not recorded which). These receptor sequences come from a male donor with ankylosing spondylitis or in good health (not recorded which). Both conserved end residues are part of each CDR3. D genes are given only for firm matches. Rows give clone size only sometimes, using once, few, many, or a class for an expanded clone.

V gene,D gene,J gene,clone size,CDR3 DNA,CDR3 protein
TRBV12-3/TRBV12-4,TRBD2,TRBJ2-2,many,TGTGCCAGCAGTAAAGGACTAGCGGGAGACACCGGGGAGCTGTTTTTT,CASSKGLAGDTGELFF
TRBV9,TRBD2,TRBJ2-3,few,TGTGCCAGCAGCGAGGAGGGGACTAGCGCGGATACGCAGTATTTT,CASSEEGTSADTQYF
TRBV29-1,TRBD1,TRBJ1-1,-,TGCAGCGTTGCGTGGACAGGGCCGAACACTGAAGCTTTCTTT,CSVAWTGPNTEAFF
TRBV29-1,-,TRBJ2-7,few,TGCAGCGTTGAATTGGCTTCCGAGCAGTACTTC,CSVELASEQYF
TRBV10-1,-,TRBJ1-5,many,TGCGCCAGCAGTGAGAGAACAGGTATCGGGCAGCCCCAGCATTTT,CASSERTGIGQPQHF
TRBV5-1,-,TRBJ1-4,many,TGCGCCAGCAGCTTTCGCGAAGTAGAAGGATCTAATGAAAAACTGTTTTTT,CASSFREVEGSNEKLFF
TRBV5-4,TRBD2,TRBJ2-1,many,TGTGCCAGCAGCTTGGTTGCTAGCGGGAGCTACAATGAGCAGTTCTTC,CASSLVASGSYNEQFF
TRBV20-1,-,TRBJ2-7,-,TGCAGTGCTAGGGGCCCTAGTAGCGGCGGCATCTACGAGCAGTACTTC,CSARGPSSGGIYEQYF
TRBV6-1,-,TRBJ1-1,few,TGTGCCAGCAGCCTTACCTTGAACACTGAAGCTTTCTTT,CASSLTLNTEAFF
TRBV6-1,TRBD1,TRBJ1-2,-,TGTGCCAGCAGGAAGCCGGGACAGGGTATCGACTATGGCTACACCTTC,CASRKPGQGIDYGYTF
TRBV29-1,-,TRBJ2-1,-,TGCAGCGTTGAGGCGGGTTTAACCTACAATGAGCAGTTCTTC,CSVEAGLTYNEQFF
TRBV20-1,TRBD2,TRBJ2-1,few,TGCAGTGCTAGGGGAACTAGCGTAAGGGGCAATGAGCAGTTCTTC,CSARGTSVRGNEQFF
TRBV29-1,TRBD1,TRBJ2-1,-,TGCAGCGTTGACAGGGGGCACTCCTACAATGAGCAGTTCTTC,CSVDRGHSYNEQFF
TRBV2,-,TRBJ2-1,few,TGTGTAAGCTTTCGGAGCGGCGAAGACAATGAGCAGTTCTTC,CVSFRSGEDNEQFF
TRBV29-1,TRBD1,TRBJ2-7,-,TGCAGCGTTGATGGTGCAGGGGGCTACGAGCAGTACTTC,CSVDGAGGYEQYF
TRBV5-1,TRBD2,TRBJ2-5,few,TGCGCCAGCAGCTTCCTAGCGGGAGAAGAGACCCAGTACTTC,CASSFLAGEETQYF
TRBV5-6,-,TRBJ2-1,many,TGTGCCAGCAGCTCCGGGACCCATGAGCAGTTCTTC,CASSSGTHEQFF
TRBV25-1,-,TRBJ2-5,-,TGTGCCAGCAGTAAAGGAGCCGGAGAGACCCAGTACTTC,CASSKGAGETQYF
TRBV9,-,TRBJ2-7,once,TGTGCCAGCAGCGTAGATGGGGAGACCTCCTACGAGCAGTACTTC,CASSVDGETSYEQYF
TRBV12-3/TRBV12-4,-,TRBJ2-3,-,TGTGCCAGCACAACTCTAGCCATCACAGATACGCAGTATTTT,CASTTLAITDTQYF
TRBV6-1,-,TRBJ2-6,-,TGTGCCAGCAGTCGTAACTCTGGGGCCAACGTCCTGACTTTC,CASSRNSGANVLTF
TRBV27,TRBD2,TRBJ2-5,-,TGTGCCAGCAGTTTACTAGCGGGGGCCCAAGAGACCCAGTACTTC,CASSLLAGAQETQYF
TRBV7-8,TRBD2,TRBJ2-5,-,TGTGCCAGCAGCTTACCCAAGGAAGCGGGAGGACAAGAGACCCAGTACTTC,CASSLPKEAGGQETQYF
TRBV5-1,-,TRBJ2-7,-,TGCGCCAGCAGCTTAAGGACTCCTGGAGGTTACGAGCAGTACTTC,CASSLRTPGGYEQYF
TRBV20-1,-,TRBJ2-1,-,TGCAGTGCTATTAGCCTGGGTATCGGACAATACAATGAGCAGTTCTTC,CSAISLGIGQYNEQFF
TRBV7-9,TRBD2,TRBJ2-7,few,TGTGCCAGCAGATTAGCGGGAGGACCGACCTACGAGCAGTACTTC,CASRLAGGPTYEQYF
TRBV7-9,-,TRBJ2-7,few,TGTGCCAGCAGCTACGCAGGGTCAGAGCAGTACTTC,CASSYAGSEQYF
TRBV9,-,TRBJ1-4,many,TGTGCCAGCAGCGTTTTGGGGGGTCCTAATGAAAAACTGTTTTTT,CASSVLGGPNEKLFF
TRBV4-1,TRBD2,TRBJ2-7,few,TGCGCCAGCAGCCAATCCGTCTGGGGGACTAGCGGGAGGGCCATGAGGTTGTACGAGCAGTACTTC,CASSQSVWGTSGRAMRLYEQYF
TRBV28,TRBD2,TRBJ2-3,few,TGTGCCAGCAGTTTATGGACCGGGACTAGCGGGAGCACAGATACGCAGTATTTT,CASSLWTGTSGSTDTQYF
TRBV4-1,TRBD2,TRBJ2-1,-,TGCGCCAGCAGCCAAATAGCGGGAGGGCTGGCGAATGAGCAGTTCTTC,CASSQIAGGLANEQFF
TRBV28,-,TRBJ2-7,few,TGTGCCAGCAGTTTATTGCGGGGATCCTACGAGCAGTACTTC,CASSLLRGSYEQYF
TRBV18,-,TRBJ2-7,-,TGTGCCAGCTCACGAGGACAGTCCTACGAGCAGTACTTC,CASSRGQSYEQYF
TRBV20-1,-,TRBJ1-3,few,TGCAGTGCTAACCTAGACAGTCACACCATATATTTT,CSANLDSHTIYF
TRBV12-3/TRBV12-4,TRBD2,TRBJ2-1,few,TGTGCCAGCAGTTTCATGGCGGGAGGGCCCGGTGAGCAGTTCTTC,CASSFMAGGPGEQFF
TRBV24-1,-,TRBJ2-7,few,TGTGCCACCCAGGGACCGAATAATGACGAGCAGTACTTC,CATQGPNNDEQYF
TRBV24-1,TRBD2,TRBJ2-7,few,TGTGCCACCAGTGATTCCCGACTAGCGGGCCGTTCCTACGAGCAGTACTTC,CATSDSRLAGRSYEQYF
TRBV11-2,-,TRBJ2-2,medium-sized,TGTGCCAGCAGCTTCTTTCCCCTGAACACCGGGGAGCTGTTTTTT,CASSFFPLNTGELFF
TRBV27,TRBD2,TRBJ2-3,many,TGTGCCAGCAGCCAGGGACTAGCGTGGGTCGCAGATACGCAGTATTTT,CASSQGLAWVADTQYF
TRBV7-9,TRBD1,TRBJ1-2,-,TGTGCCAGCAGCTCAAGACAGGGATGGTATGGCTACACCTTC,CASSSRQGWYGYTF
TRBV7-8,TRBD1,TRBJ2-4,many,TGTGCCAGCAGCCATAGAAGACAGGGGGCCATCAAAAACATTCAGTACTTC,CASSHRRQGAIKNIQYF
TRBV12-3/TRBV12-4,TRBD2,TRBJ2-7,few,TGTGCCAGCAGTTTAGCGGGGGGACTAGCGGGAGACTACGAGCAGTACTTC,CASSLAGGLAGDYEQYF
TRBV20-1,-,TRBJ1-1,-,TGCAGTGCTAGAGCACGGCAGTCCCCCACCCTGACTGAAGCTTTCTTT,CSARARQSPTLTEAFF
TRBV21-1,-,TRBJ2-2,-,TGTGCCAGCAGCAAAAACGGTGTCTCAGGCCAGGGCTCCGGGGAGCTGTTTTTT,CASSKNGVSGQGSGELFF